The 27 T cell receptor beta chains below all came from one sample that was sequenced in a study of cytomegalovirus exposure and HLA in healthy donors. In the PCR, 60 Vbeta and 13 Jbeta primers were used. Here immunoSEQ multiplex PCR was the method, and the copy in TCRdb shows in-frame clones only, minus some. This table holds roughly 45,000 clones, approximately 77% found once. Specimen: PBMCs. These receptors were collected from a man aged 30 to 39 in good health and CMV-seronegative.

The rearrangement uses TRBV2 and TRBJ1-4, with a possible D match to TRBD1 (5 bases). V lost 4 bases and J lost 14, with 14 bases in between. CDR3 length: 12 residues. Germline values: CDR1 SNHLY, CDR2 FYNNEI. CDR3 amino acids: CASSVIGAHLFF. The CDR3 region has the DNA TGTGCCAGCAGTGTCATAGGGGCGCATCTGTTTTTT.

This clone was counted a few times. The rearrangement uses TRBV6-6 and TRBJ2-1, with D unclear. V was trimmed by 5 bases and J by 0 bases, leaving 11 bases between them. The V gene's germline CDR1 is MNHNY and CDR2 SVGAGI (reference sequence). The CDR3 is 15 amino acids. The chain's CDR3 is CASSPSGPSYNEQFF. In DNA form, the CDR3 reads TGTGCCAGCAGTCCCTCTGGGCCCTCCTACAATGAGCAGTTCTTC.

J is TRBJ2-1 and V is TRBV9, with 9 bases matching TRBD1. Germline-derived CDR1 and CDR2 are SGDLS and YYNGEE. V was clipped by 4 bases and J by 5 bases; unmatched bases: 7. The CDR3 spans 15 residues. The CDR3 spells CASSSTGQGHNEQFF. In DNA form, the CDR3 reads TGTGCCAGCAGCTCGACGGGACAGGGACACAATGAGCAGTTCTTC.

The chain uses TRBV2 and TRBJ2-2; perhaps TRBD1 as D (7 bases). The CDR3 spans 17 residues. In germline, CDR1 is SNHLY, CDR2 FYNNEI. V shed 6 bases and J shed 2 bases, with 19 bases lying between them. CDR3 in amino acids: CASSPGRGRLNTGELFF. In DNA form, the CDR3 reads TGTGCCAGCAGCCCGGGCAGGGGGAGGTTAAACACCGGGGAGCTGTTTTTT.

The V and J genes are TRBV28 and TRBJ1-2; TRBD1 might be the D (6 bases). V lost 5 bases and J 3 bases, leaving 10 bases between the germline ends. CDR1 is MDHEN, CDR2 SYDVKM, per germline. The CDR3 has 13 amino acids. The CDR3 spells CASSPGADYGYTF. For the CDR3, the DNA is TGTGCCAGCAGTCCAGGGGCTGACTATGGCTACACCTTC.

The chain carries TRBV18 and TRBJ2-1; TRBD2 aligns across 7 bases. Germline CDR1 KGHSH, CDR2 LQKENI. The CDR3 runs 16 residues. Trimming at V came to 3 bases and at J to 4 bases, leaving 9 bases not matched to a gene. DNA for the CDR3: TGTGCCAGCTCACCTCAGCGGGGAGGTGGGTACAATGAGCAGTTCTTC. This sequence encodes CASSPQRGGGYNEQFF.

The chain is built from TRBV5-1 and TRBJ2-3; 9 nucleotides match TRBD2. Trimming took 7 bases from V and 6 from J; bases not matched to a gene: 12. The CDR3 sequence is 15 residues long. The germline V gene encodes CDR1 SGHRS and CDR2 YFSETQ. The CDR3 loop is CASENSGSGSDTQYF. The CDR3 DNA reads as TGCGCCAGCGAAAATAGCGGGAGTGGAAGTGATACGCAGTATTTT.

V gene TRBV30 combines with J gene TRBJ2-4, with 7 positions matching TRBD1. The junction had 9 bases not matched to a gene; V was cut back by 2 bases and J by 5 bases. Germline CDR1 and CDR2: GTSNPN and SVGIG (reference sequence). This CDR3 spans 15 amino acids. CDR3 in amino acids: CAWSLTGSLQNIQYF. The CDR3 DNA reads TGTGCCTGGAGTTTGACAGGGTCCCTCCAAAACATTCAGTACTTC.

The chain links TRBV5-6 to TRBJ2-7; perhaps TRBD1 as D (6 bases). Trimming left V 4 bases short and J 0 bases short, with 11 bases between. The CDR3 is 14 residues long. Germline V CDR1 and CDR2: SGHDT, YYEEEE. The CDR3 here is CASSKDSLSYEQYF. DNA of the CDR3: TGTGCCAGCAGCAAGGACAGTCTCTCCTACGAGCAGTACTTC.

V gene TRBV4-3 combines with J gene TRBJ2-6; 7 bases are shared with TRBD1. Germline-derived CDR1 and CDR2 are LGHNA and YSLEER. J gave up 5 bases and V 1 base, and 14 bases lay outside the gene matches. The CDR3 is 19 residues long. The CDR3 nucleotides read TGCGCCAGCAGCCAAGGGGACAGCTTTCACGCTCTACGGGCCAACGTCCTGACTTTC. Translating it yields CASSQGDSFHALRANVLTF.

This chain links TRBV7-9 with TRBJ2-2, with 7 bases matching TRBD1. The germline V gene encodes CDR1 SEHNR and CDR2 FQNEAQ (reference sequence). The V segment lost 1 base and the J segment 5 bases; nucleotides outside the gene matches: 4. The CDR3 is made up of 15 amino acids. For the CDR3, the DNA is TGTGCCAGCAGCTTAGGGCCAGGGGGAACCGGGGAGCTGTTTTTT. The encoded protein is CASSLGPGGTGELFF. Filled out from reference TRBV7-9 and TRBJ2-2, the complete variable domain reads DTGVSQNPRHKITKRGQNVTFRCDPISEHNRLYWYRQTLGQGPEFLTYFQNEAQLEKSRLLSDRFSAERPKGSFSTLEIQRTEQGDSAMYLCASSLGPGGTGELFFGEGSRLTVL.

V is TRBV7-6 and J is TRBJ2-1; D gene uncertain. The length of the CDR3 is 13 residues. The ends were cut back, 5 bases at V and 7 bases at J, with 12 bases in the middle. Germline V gene lookup returns CDR1 SGHVS and CDR2 FNYEAQ. CDR3 coding DNA: TGTGCCAGCAGCCGGAACATCGGGAATGAGCAGTTCTTC. Residues: CASSRNIGNEQFF.

The genes are TRBV4-2 and TRBJ2-2, with TRBD2 matching 11 bases. The CDR3 loop spans 17 amino acids. V dropped 2 bases and J dropped 3; count of bases not matched to a gene: 5. In germline, CDR1 is LGHNA, CDR2 YNFKEQ. The CDR3 bases are TGTGCCAGCAGCCAAAACCTAGCGGGAGGCGACACCGGGGAGCTGTTTTTT. Translated: CASSQNLAGGDTGELFF.

This clone is labeled as medium-sized. The V and J genes are TRBV19 and TRBJ1-2; perhaps TRBD1 as D (5 bases). V was clipped by 3 bases and J by 10 bases, with 21 bases between them. The germline gives CDR1 LNHDA, CDR2 SQIVND (reference sequence). CDR3 length equals 15 residues. The CDR3, as DNA: TGTGCCAGTAGTATCGGTCTGGGTCAGCCGACAGCCTACACCTTC. Its translation is CASSIGLGQPTAYTF.

The chain combines TRBV28 with TRBJ1-2; 7 nucleotides line up with TRBD1. Per the germline V gene, CDR1 is MDHEN and CDR2 is SYDVKM. V dropped 5 bases and J dropped 1; count of bases not matched to a gene: 7. The CDR3 length is 15 residues. The CDR3: CASSPAGTVNYGYTF. CDR3 in DNA: TGTGCCAGCAGTCCGGCCGGGACAGTTAACTATGGCTACACCTTC.

The sample holds a few counts of this clone. CDR3 in amino acids: CASSFGQGSAEAFF. In DNA, the CDR3 is TGTGCCAGCAGCTTTGGGCAGGGTTCGGCTGAAGCTTTCTTT. V gene TRBV7-9 combines with J gene TRBJ1-1; tentatively, D is TRBD1 (5 bases). This CDR3 has 14 residues. Trimming left V 3 bases short and J 6 bases short, with 14 bases between. Germline CDR1 SEHNR, CDR2 FQNEAQ (reference sequence).

This chain connects TRBV11-2 to TRBJ2-7, with TRBD1 identical over 9 bases. The germline gives CDR1 SGHAT, CDR2 FQNNGV. With 5 bases clipped from V and 2 bases from J, the junction kept 1 base outside the gene matches. The length of the CDR3 is 13 residues. Here the CDR3 DNA reads TGTGCCAGCAGCCGGGACAGGGCCTACGAGCAGTACTTC. It yields the protein CASSRDRAYEQYF.

V gene TRBV18 combines with J gene TRBJ1-1; TRBD1 aligns across 7 bases. Trimming took 3 bases from V and 5 from J; bases not matched to a gene: 6. The CDR3 extends over 14 amino acids. CDR1 is KGHSH and CDR2 is LQKENI in the germline V gene. The CDR3 nucleotides are TGTGCCAGCTCACCTGACAGGGCGTGGACTGAAGCTTTCTTT. Its translation is CASSPDRAWTEAFF.

This chain uses TRBV6-5 with TRBJ2-4, with TRBD2 as a possible D gene (5 bases). V was clipped by 2 bases and J by 8 bases, with 16 bases between them. The CDR3 has 15 amino acids. CDR1 and CDR2 from the germline V gene are MNHEY and SVGAGI. The CDR3 loop reads CASSYDTDYRDIQYF. CDR3 coding DNA: TGTGCCAGCAGTTACGACACAGACTATCGGGACATTCAGTACTTC.

This chain links TRBV5-1 with TRBJ2-1, with 8 bases aligning to TRBD2. The ends lost 3 bases at V and 0 bases at J; junction bases unmatched: 5. The CDR3 covers 16 residues. Germline values: CDR1 SGHRS, CDR2 YFSETQ. The CDR3: CASSSLAGGSYNEQFF. The CDR3 DNA reads TGCGCCAGCAGCTCCCTGGCGGGAGGCTCCTACAATGAGCAGTTCTTC.

In its sample, this clone was seen a few times. V gene TRBV28 combines with J gene TRBJ2-5; D unclear. Judging by the DNA end, TRBJ2-7 fits better; the J call may be wrong. Germline CDR1 reads MDHEN; CDR2 reads SYDVKM. There are 12 residues in the CDR3. As DNA, the CDR3 is TGTGCCAGCAATACGGTTTCCTACGAGCAGTACTTC. Translated: CASNTVSYEQYF.

The CDR3 is CASSLGLADDRNEQFF. DNA for the CDR3: TGTGCCAGCAGCTTAGGGCTAGCGGACGATCGGAATGAGCAGTTCTTC. The genes are TRBV7-2 and TRBJ2-1; 7 positions match TRBD2. The germline CDR1 and CDR2 sequences are SGHTA and FQGNSA. Trimming at V came to 1 base and at J to 7 bases, leaving 10 bases not matched to a gene. The CDR3 sequence is 16 residues long.

The rearrangement uses TRBV6-5 and TRBJ2-6, with a possible D match to TRBD1 (6 bases). V was cut by 6 bases and J by 2 bases, with 11 bases left in between. Per the germline V gene, CDR1 is MNHEY and CDR2 is SVGAGI. The CDR3 has 15 amino acids. CDR3 amino acids: CASSPGDTGANVLTF. The DNA of the CDR3 is TGTGCCAGCAGCCCAGGGGACACTGGGGCCAACGTCCTGACTTTC.

The rearrangement uses TRBV4-2 and TRBJ2-5; a weak D match, TRBD2 (7 bases). Trimming stripped 0 bases from V and 11 bases from J, with 16 bases between. The germline V gene has CDR1 LGHNA and CDR2 YNFKEQ. The CDR3 runs to 14 residues. Here the CDR3 reads CASSQDRGGREQYF. The CDR3 nucleotides are TGTGCCAGCAGCCAAGATAGGGGGGGCAGAGAGCAGTACTTC.

V gene TRBV4-3 combines with J gene TRBJ1-1; D remains unclear. Germline CDR1 reads LGHNA; CDR2 reads YSLEER. V shed 3 bases and J shed 3 bases, with 11 bases lying between them. CDR3 length: 14 amino acids. This chain's CDR3 is CASSQRLADTEAFF. The CDR3 DNA is TGCGCCAGCAGCCAGAGGTTGGCCGACACTGAAGCTTTCTTT.

The genes are TRBV5-1 and TRBJ2-5; D possibly corresponds to TRBD1 (5 bases). The DNA end is more similar to TRBJ2-7, so the J call may be wrong. The CDR3 totals 15 residues. Germline CDR1 SGHRS, CDR2 YFSETQ. Here the CDR3 DNA reads TGCGCCAGCAGCTTTGGGGCAGAAAGCTCCTACGAGCAGTACTTC. Protein: CASSFGAESSYEQYF.

The gene calls are TRBV27 and TRBJ2-5; maybe TRBD2 (7 bases). Trimming stripped 1 base from V and 6 bases from J, with 9 bases between. Germline CDR1 MNHEY, CDR2 SMNVEV (reference sequence). The CDR3 loop spans 13 amino acids. In nucleotides, the CDR3 is TGTGCCAGCAGTTTATTGGGGGGGCAGACCCAGTACTTC. It translates to CASSLLGGQTQYF.